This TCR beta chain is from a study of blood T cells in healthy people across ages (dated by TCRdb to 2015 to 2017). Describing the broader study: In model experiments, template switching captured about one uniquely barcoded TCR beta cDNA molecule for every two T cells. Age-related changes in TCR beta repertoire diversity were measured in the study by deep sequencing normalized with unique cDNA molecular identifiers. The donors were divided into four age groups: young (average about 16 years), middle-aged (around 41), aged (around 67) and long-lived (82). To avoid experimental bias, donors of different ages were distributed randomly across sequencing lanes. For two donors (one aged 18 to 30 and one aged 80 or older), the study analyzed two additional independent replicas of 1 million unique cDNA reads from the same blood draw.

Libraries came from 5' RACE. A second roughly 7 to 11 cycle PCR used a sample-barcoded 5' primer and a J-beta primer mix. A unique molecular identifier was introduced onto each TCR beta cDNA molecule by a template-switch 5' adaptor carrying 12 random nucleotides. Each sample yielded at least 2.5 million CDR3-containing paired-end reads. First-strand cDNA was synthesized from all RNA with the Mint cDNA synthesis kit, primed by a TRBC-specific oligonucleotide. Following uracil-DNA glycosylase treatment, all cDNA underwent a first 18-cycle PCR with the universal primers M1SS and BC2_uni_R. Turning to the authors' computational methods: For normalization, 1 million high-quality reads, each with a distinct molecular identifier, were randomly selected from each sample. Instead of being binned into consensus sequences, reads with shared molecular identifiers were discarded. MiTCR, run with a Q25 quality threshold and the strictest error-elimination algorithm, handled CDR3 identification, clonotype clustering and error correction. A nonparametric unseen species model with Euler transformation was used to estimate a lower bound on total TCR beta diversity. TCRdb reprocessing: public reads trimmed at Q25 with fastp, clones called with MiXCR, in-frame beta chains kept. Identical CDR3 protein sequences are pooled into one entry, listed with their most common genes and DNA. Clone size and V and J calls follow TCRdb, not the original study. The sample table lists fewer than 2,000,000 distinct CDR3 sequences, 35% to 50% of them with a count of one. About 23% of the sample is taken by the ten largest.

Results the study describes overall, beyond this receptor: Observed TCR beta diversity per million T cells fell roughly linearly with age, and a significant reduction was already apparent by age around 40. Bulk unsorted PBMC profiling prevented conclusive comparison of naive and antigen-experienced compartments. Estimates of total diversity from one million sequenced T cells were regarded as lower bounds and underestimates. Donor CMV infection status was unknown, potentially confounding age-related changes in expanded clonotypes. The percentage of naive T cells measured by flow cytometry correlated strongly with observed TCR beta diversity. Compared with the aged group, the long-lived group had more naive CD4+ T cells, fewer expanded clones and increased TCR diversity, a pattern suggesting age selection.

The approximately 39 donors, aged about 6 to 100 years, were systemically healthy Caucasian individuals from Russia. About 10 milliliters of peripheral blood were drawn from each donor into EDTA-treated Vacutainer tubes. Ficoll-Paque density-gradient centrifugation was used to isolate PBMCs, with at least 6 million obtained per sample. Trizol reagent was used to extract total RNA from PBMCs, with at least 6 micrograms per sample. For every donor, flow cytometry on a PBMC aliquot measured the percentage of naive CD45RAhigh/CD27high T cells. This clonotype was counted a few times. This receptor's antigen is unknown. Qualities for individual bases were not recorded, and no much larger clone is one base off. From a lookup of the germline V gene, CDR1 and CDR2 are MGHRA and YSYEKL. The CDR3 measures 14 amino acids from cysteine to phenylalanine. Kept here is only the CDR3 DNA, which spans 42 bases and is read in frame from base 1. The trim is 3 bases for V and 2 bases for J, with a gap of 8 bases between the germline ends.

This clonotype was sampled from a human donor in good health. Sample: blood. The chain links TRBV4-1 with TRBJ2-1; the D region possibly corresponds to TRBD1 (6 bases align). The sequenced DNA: TGCGCCAGCAGCCAGGGGGCACCCTACAATGAGCAGTTCTTC. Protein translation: CASSQGAPYNEQFF.